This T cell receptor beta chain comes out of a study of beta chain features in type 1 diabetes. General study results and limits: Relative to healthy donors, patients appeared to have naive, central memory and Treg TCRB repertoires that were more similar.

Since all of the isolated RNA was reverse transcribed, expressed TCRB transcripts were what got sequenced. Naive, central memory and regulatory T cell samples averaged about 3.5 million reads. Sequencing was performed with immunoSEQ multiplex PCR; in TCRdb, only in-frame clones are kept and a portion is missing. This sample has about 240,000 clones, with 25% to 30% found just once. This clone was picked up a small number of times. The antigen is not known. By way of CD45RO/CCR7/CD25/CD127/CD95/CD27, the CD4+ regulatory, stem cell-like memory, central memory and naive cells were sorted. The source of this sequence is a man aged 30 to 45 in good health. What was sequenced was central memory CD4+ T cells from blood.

The CDR3 spells CASSPRDETQYF. CDR3 coding DNA: TGTGCCAGCAGTCCAAGGGATGAGACCCAGTACTTC. This chain uses TRBV7-9 with TRBJ2-5; D is undetermined. Trimming removed 6 bases at V and 5 bases at J, with 10 bases between. The CDR3 contains 12 residues. CDR1 is SEHNR and CDR2 is FQNEAQ in the germline V gene (reference sequence).